This passage covers 23 T cell receptor beta chains from one sample sequenced in a study of identical twins' blood T cells. TCRdb reprocessed the 5' RACE reads with MiXCR, giving one entry per CDR3 protein. Of 300,000 to 450,000 distinct CDR3 sequences listed, roughly 30% are singletons. Sequenced material: PBMCs. These receptors originate from a woman aged 18 to 55 in good health.

Regarding this clonotype: This could be a read error, since a much larger clone is one nucleotide away. The rearrangement joins TRBV3-1 to TRBJ1-5, with TRBD1 matching 7 bases. This CDR3 comprises 13 residues. Unmatched junction bases numbered 3, after V lost 4 bases and J lost 6 bases. CDR1 is LGHDT, CDR2 YNNKEL, per germline (reference sequence). As DNA, the CDR3 is TGTGCCAGCAGCCCAGACAGGGTTCAGCCCCAGCATTTT. It specifies CASSPDRVQPQHF.

V and J are TRBV20-1 and TRBJ1-2, with a tentative D call TRBD1 (5 bases). Per the germline V gene, CDR1 is DFQATT and CDR2 is SNEGSKA (reference sequence). The germline V and J ends were trimmed by 6 bases and 6 bases, with 26 bases remaining between them. The CDR3 length is 16 residues. CDR3 amino acids: CSAIRGHLRGTDGYTF. CDR3 bases: TGCAGTGCCATAAGGGGTCATTTAAGGGGAACCGATGGCTACACCTTC.

The V gene is TRBV20-1, the J gene TRBJ1-1, with no clear D. The germline CDR1 and CDR2 sequences are DFQATT and SNEGSKA (reference sequence). Trimming removed 1 base from V and 4 bases from J, with 10 bases in between. The CDR3 extends over 13 amino acids. For the CDR3, the DNA is TGCAGTGCTAGAGGTCTGGCAAGCACTGAAGCTTTCTTT. Translating gives CSARGLASTEAFF.

This clonotype was seen only a few times. The CDR3 is CASSYIGRGTRNTEAFF. CDR3 nucleotide sequence: TGTGCCAGCTCCTATATTGGCCGAGGGACTAGAAACACTGAAGCTTTCTTT. The chain couples TRBV18 to TRBJ1-1; tentative D call: TRBD1 (5 bases). This CDR3 region has 17 residues. Trimming stripped 6 bases from V and 2 bases from J, with 22 bases between. Germline CDR1 and CDR2: KGHSH and LQKENI. Drawing the rest from reference TRBV18 and TRBJ1-1, the complete variable domain is NAGVMQNPRHLVRRRGQEARLRCSPMKGHSHVYWYRQLPEEGLKFMVYLQKENIIDESGMPKERFSAEFPKEGPSILRIQQVVRGDSAAYFCASSYIGRGTRNTEAFFGQGTRLTVV.

This clonotype was recorded a few times. This chain connects TRBV29-1 to TRBJ2-1; 16 nucleotides agree with TRBD2. The CDR3 has 17 residues. The junction had 2 bases not matched to a gene; V was cut back by 3 bases and J by 0 bases. Germline CDR1 reads SQVTM; CDR2 reads ANQGSEA. In DNA form, the CDR3 reads TGCAGCGTTGATGGGACTAGCGGGAGGGCCTCCTACAATGAGCAGTTCTTC. As protein: CSVDGTSGRASYNEQFF.

This clonotype has only a few counts. This chain links TRBV3-1 with TRBJ1-5, with D possibly TRBD1 on 5 matching bases. Trimming stripped 3 bases from V and 0 bases from J, with 12 bases between. Germline V gene lookup returns CDR1 LGHDT and CDR2 YNNKEL (reference sequence). The CDR3 spans 16 residues. Here the CDR3 reads CASSQGQVYSNQPQHF. The CDR3 region has the DNA TGTGCCAGCAGCCAGGGGCAGGTTTATAGCAATCAGCCCCAGCATTTT.

The table lists this clonotype with many counts. The chain is built from TRBV20-1 and TRBJ2-1, with 10 bases that match TRBD2. CDR1 and CDR2 (germline): DFQATT, SNEGSKA (reference sequence). The CDR3 totals 17 residues. V trimming: 0 bases; J trimming: 5 bases; junction bases outside the gene matches: 10. CDR3 amino acids: CSARDPLAGVKNNEQFF. In DNA form, the CDR3 reads TGCAGTGCTAGAGATCCTCTAGCGGGAGTTAAAAACAATGAGCAGTTCTTC.

This clonotype was seen more than once but under ten times. The genes are TRBV6-1 and TRBJ1-2; D not certain. Trimming took 1 base from V and 2 from J, leaving 11 bases between them. The CDR3 runs to 15 residues. CDR1 MNHNS and CDR2 SASEGT come from the germline V gene. The DNA of the CDR3 is TGTGCCAGCAGTGAAGGAATCAGGATGAACTATGGCTACACCTTC. This sequence encodes CASSEGIRMNYGYTF.

The chain recombines TRBV9 with TRBJ1-1; D is possibly TRBD1 (5 bases). Germline V CDR1 and CDR2: SGDLS, YYNGEE. The CDR3 is 14 amino acids. V shed 3 bases and J shed 4 bases, with 13 bases lying between them. For the CDR3, the DNA is TGTGCCAGCAGCGAAGGCGGGGGGACCACTGAAGCTTTCTTT. Translation gives CASSEGGGTTEAFF.

The chain employs TRBV5-1 and TRBJ2-3; D ambiguous. V lost 0 bases and J lost 3, with 11 bases in between. The CDR3 runs to 15 residues. The germline CDR1 and CDR2 sequences are SGHRS and YFSETQ. The CDR3: CASSLEPLGTDTQYF. The CDR3, as DNA: TGCGCCAGCAGCTTGGAACCCCTGGGTACAGATACGCAGTATTTT. Filled out from reference TRBV5-1 and TRBJ2-3, the complete variable domain reads KAGVTQTPRYLIKTRGQQVTLSCSPISGHRSVSWYQQTPGQGLQFLFEYFSETQRNKGNFPGRFSGRQFSNSRSEMNVSTLELGDSALYLCASSLEPLGTDTQYFGPGTRLTVL.

For this clonotype: The junction departs from germline at one end; a sequencing error may be responsible. This rearrangement joins TRBV5-4 to TRBJ2-3; tentative D call: TRBD1 (5 bases). CDR3 length: 14 residues. The V gene's germline CDR1 is SGHNT and CDR2 YYREEE (reference sequence). In DNA, the CDR3 is TGTGCCAGCAGCTTGTACGGCCGAACAGGTACGCAGTATTTT. This codes for CASSLYGRTGTQYF.

This clonotype was seen a few times. The chain links TRBV6-5 to TRBJ2-3, with no clear D. Looked up from germline, CDR1 is MNHEY and CDR2 is SVGAGI. Trimming cost V 0 bases and J 0 bases, with 7 bases left between them. There are 15 residues in the CDR3. CDR3 region: CASSYSAGSTDTQYF. In DNA, the CDR3 is TGTGCCAGCAGTTACTCGGCAGGTAGCACAGATACGCAGTATTTT.

This clonotype was detected only a few times. The chain combines TRBV4-2 with TRBJ1-2, with D possibly being TRBD1 (6 bases). Looked up from germline, CDR1 is LGHNA and CDR2 is YNFKEQ. The CDR3 has 16 residues. Trimming removed 0 bases from V and 7 bases from J, with 18 bases in between. DNA of the CDR3: TGTGCCAGCAGCCAAGATGAGAGGTCTTGGGGGGCTGGCTACACCTTC. It yields the protein CASSQDERSWGAGYTF.

The chain uses TRBV6-2 or TRBV6-3 and TRBJ2-2; 8 nucleotides align to TRBD2. Germline V gene lookup returns CDR1 MNHEY and CDR2 SVGEGT. The CDR3 is 16 residues long. Germline trimming cut 2 bases from V and 6 bases from J; bases unmatched to any gene: 8. The CDR3 loop reads CASSYVSGRAPGELFF. Here the CDR3 DNA reads TGTGCCAGCAGTTACGTCTCCGGGAGGGCCCCCGGGGAGCTGTTTTTT.

The chain links TRBV20-1 to TRBJ1-5; D gene ambiguous. Trimming removed 0 bases from V and 3 bases from J, with 6 bases in between. The CDR3 is 13 residues long. CDR1 is DFQATT and CDR2 is SNEGSKA in the germline V gene (reference sequence). The CDR3 DNA follows: TGCAGTGCTAGAGAACGTAACAATCAGCCCCAGCATTTT. This codes for CSARERNNQPQHF.

This clonotype has only a few counts. This chain connects TRBV29-1 to TRBJ2-3; 7 bases line up with TRBD2. Germline CDR1 and CDR2: SQVTM and ANQGSEA. This CDR3 comprises 13 residues. Losses at the gene ends were 3 bases for V and 5 bases for J; bases not matched to a gene: 5. This chain's CDR3 is CSVEGTTKDTQYF. CDR3 sequence (DNA): TGCAGCGTTGAGGGGACTACAAAAGATACGCAGTATTTT.

This clonotype has more than one count but fewer than ten. The chain recombines TRBV18 with TRBJ2-2; the D gene could be TRBD1 or TRBD2 (5 bases each). Germline V gives CDR1 KGHSH, CDR2 LQKENI. V was trimmed by 2 bases and J by 7 bases, leaving 14 bases between them. This CDR3 has 15 amino acids. CDR3 bases: TGTGCCAGCTCACCATCCGGGACCACCATCGGGGAGCTGTTTTTT. Residues: CASSPSGTTIGELFF.

In this sample, this clonotype turned up a few times. The chain is built from TRBV19 and TRBJ2-7; possible D gene TRBD2, 6 bases. Between the trimmed V and J ends, which lost 9 bases and 6 bases, there was a span of 15 bases. Germline V gene lookup returns CDR1 LNHDA and CDR2 SQIVND (reference sequence). The CDR3 contains 12 residues. CDR3 DNA sequence: TGTGCCAGCGGTACCCGGGGGAGCGAGCAGTACTTC. This codes for CASGTRGSEQYF.

In its sample, this clonotype was seen many times. The V and J genes are TRBV4-1 and TRBJ1-4; D remains ambiguous. The germline gives CDR1 MGHRA, CDR2 YSYEKL. The V end was cut by 0 bases, the J end by 8 bases, with 4 bases between. CDR3 length: 12 amino acids. CDR3: CASSQDGEKLFF. CDR3 in DNA: TGCGCCAGCAGCCAAGATGGAGAAAAACTGTTTTTT.

This clonotype was seen only a few times. The chain links TRBV9 to TRBJ2-1; D perhaps matches TRBD2 (5 bases). Per germline, CDR1 SGDLS and CDR2 YYNGEE. V lost 1 base and J lost 2, with 10 bases in between. CDR3 size: 15 residues. This chain's CDR3 is CASSVPSGTYNEQFF. The DNA for the CDR3 is TGTGCCAGCAGCGTACCCAGCGGCACCTACAATGAGCAGTTCTTC.

This clonotype was counted once. This chain connects TRBV11-2 to TRBJ2-2; 7 positions agree with TRBD2. Trimming removed 5 bases from V and 1 base from J; junction bases left unmatched: 13. This CDR3 spans 18 amino acids. From germline, CDR1 is SGHAT and CDR2 FQNNGV. This CDR3 reads CASSRRLAPTGNTGELFF. In DNA, the CDR3 is TGTGCCAGCAGCCGCCGACTAGCACCGACCGGGAACACCGGGGAGCTGTTTTTT.

This clonotype was recorded at least ten times. This rearrangement joins TRBV12-3 or TRBV12-4 to TRBJ1-6; D gene unclear. The CDR3 length is 15 residues. Between the trimmed V and J ends, which lost 3 bases and 2 bases, there was a span of 8 bases. This CDR3 is CASSLRTTYNSPLHF. The CDR3 DNA reads TGTGCCAGCAGTTTGAGGACTACCTATAATTCACCCCTCCACTTT.

This clonotype was detected only a few times. The chain is built from TRBV7-9 and TRBJ2-7; D is uncertain. Trimming took 1 base from V and 1 from J, leaving 8 bases between them. This CDR3 has 14 amino acids. From germline, CDR1 is SEHNR and CDR2 FQNEAQ (reference sequence). The CDR3 bases are TGTGCCAGCAGCTTAGTACCAGCGTCCTACGAGCAGTACTTC. Translating gives CASSLVPASYEQYF.